The 13 T cell receptor beta chains presented below share a single source sample, sequenced in a study of glioma-infiltrating T cells after dendritic cell vaccination. Regarding time point: after dendritic cell vaccination, including at tumor progression/relapse. Sequenced by immunoSEQ multiplex PCR; TCRdb stores in-frame clones only, minus some. Among fewer than 60,000 clones listed, around 89% were seen once. This specimen was blood, taken after dendritic cell vaccination. The receptors were gathered from a human donor with glioblastoma.

The V call is TRBV5-1, the J call TRBJ2-3, with TRBD1 matching 9 bases. The CDR3 contains 16 residues. J lost 1 base, V lost 3 bases, and 6 bases had no gene match. Germline loops: CDR1 SGHRS, CDR2 YFSETQ. This chain's CDR3 is CASSYSGQGGTDTQYF. The CDR3 DNA follows: TGCGCCAGCAGCTACTCGGGACAGGGCGGCACAGATACGCAGTATTTT.

This chain links TRBV4-1 with TRBJ2-7; D uncertain. The V gene's germline CDR1 is MGHRA and CDR2 YSYEKL. V was clipped by 0 bases and J by 2 bases, with 11 bases between them. The CDR3 is 15 amino acids. The chain's CDR3 is CASSQDEQPTYEQYF. CDR3 sequence (DNA): TGCGCCAGCAGCCAAGACGAACAGCCTACCTACGAGCAGTACTTC.

This clone was recorded once. The J gene is TRBJ1-1, the V gene TRBV6-4, with D tentatively TRBD1 (5 bases). CDR3 length: 13 amino acids. The V gene lost 4 bases and the J gene lost 1 base, with 7 bases spanning the gap. Germline V gives CDR1 MRHNA, CDR2 SNTAGT. The CDR3 sequence is CASSVDRNTEAFF. CDR3 bases: TGTGCCAGCAGTGTAGACAGGAACACTGAAGCTTTCTTT.

The chain is built from TRBV15 and TRBJ2-3, with 7 nucleotides matching TRBD1. Germline CDR1 is LNHNV and CDR2 is YYDKDF (reference sequence). The CDR3 totals 16 residues. Trimming cost V 1 base and J 3 bases; bases outside gene matches: 7. CDR3 residues: CATSRVSGQPTDTQYF. CDR3 in DNA: TGTGCCACCAGCAGAGTGTCGGGACAGCCGACAGATACGCAGTATTTT.

The gene calls are TRBV6-1 and TRBJ1-1; no reliable D call. V lost 4 bases and J 3 bases, leaving 21 bases between the germline ends. The CDR3 is 17 residues long. The germline gives CDR1 MNHNS, CDR2 SASEGT. CDR3 sequence: CASSGKGTGIFYTEAFF. DNA for the CDR3: TGTGCCAGCAGTGGGAAAGGCACCGGGATATTTTACACTGAAGCTTTCTTT.

This chain uses TRBV7-9 with TRBJ2-3, with D maybe TRBD2 (6 bases). V was clipped by 5 bases and J by 0 bases, with 15 bases between them. The CDR3 is 16 amino acids. Germline CDR1 SEHNR, CDR2 FQNEAQ (reference sequence). The CDR3 DNA reads TGTGCCAGCAGCCCCCGTAGCGGTGGAAGCACAGATACGCAGTATTTT. Amino acids: CASSPRSGGSTDTQYF.

The gene calls are TRBV11-3 and TRBJ2-1; a possible D gene is TRBD1 (5 bases). The CDR3 has 15 residues. Germline V gene sequence: CDR1 SGHNT, CDR2 YENEEA. Trimming pared 4 bases from V and 5 bases from J, leaving 15 bases between. The CDR3 loop reads CASSSGNRLHNEQFF. The DNA of the CDR3 is TGTGCCAGCAGCTCAGGAAACAGGTTGCACAATGAGCAGTTCTTC. Variable domain in full (rest from reference TRBV11-3 and TRBJ2-1): EAGVVQSPRYKIIEKKQPVAFWCNPISGHNTLYWYLQNLGQGPELLIRYENEEAVDDSQLPKDRFSAERLKGVDSTLKIQPAELGDSAVYLCASSSGNRLHNEQFFGPGTRLTVL.

The chain combines TRBV2 with TRBJ2-5, with D possibly matching TRBD1 (5 bases). There are 15 residues in the CDR3. The germline gives CDR1 SNHLY, CDR2 FYNNEI. V lost 11 bases and J 5 bases, leaving 24 bases between the germline ends. CDR3 loop: CASQGRQLGFETQYF. CDR3 DNA sequence: TGTGCCTCACAAGGAAGACAGCTTGGGTTTGAGACCCAGTACTTC.

This clone appeared a few times. The chain uses TRBV5-5 and TRBJ2-7, with 7 bases aligning to TRBD1. This CDR3 is 15 amino acids long. With V trimmed by 4 bases and J by 1 base, 8 bases remained unmatched. CDR1 and CDR2 (germline): SGHKS, YYEKEE (reference sequence). In DNA form, the CDR3 reads TGTGCCAGCAGCCGAGGGGACAGCAGTTCCTACGAGCAGTACTTC. It codes for CASSRGDSSSYEQYF. The whole variable domain, filled in from reference TRBV5-5 and TRBJ2-7, reads DAGVTQSPTHLIKTRGQQVTLRCSPISGHKSVSWYQQVLGQGPQFIFQYYEKEERGRGNFPDRFSARQFPNYSSELNVNALLLGDSALYLCASSRGDSSSYEQYFGPGTRLTVT.

The chain has TRBV2 and TRBJ2-3; D not resolved. V gave up 5 bases and J gave up 0 bases, with 9 bases separating them. This CDR3 is 14 amino acids long. Per germline, CDR1 SNHLY and CDR2 FYNNEI. CDR3 amino acids: CASSPRLSTDTQYF. Written as DNA, the CDR3 is TGTGCCAGCAGTCCCAGACTCAGCACAGATACGCAGTATTTT. The entire variable domain, with the rest obtained from reference TRBV2 and TRBJ2-3, is as follows: EPEVTQTPSHQVTQMGQEVILRCVPISNHLYFYWYRQILGQKVEFLVSFYNNEISEKSEIFDDQFSVERPDGSNFTLKIRSTKLEDSAMYFCASSPRLSTDTQYFGPGTRLTVL.

The V call is TRBV28, the J call TRBJ2-2; D is perhaps TRBD1 (5 bases). Trimming removed 3 bases at V and 7 bases at J, with 21 bases between. From germline, CDR1 is MDHEN and CDR2 SYDVKM. This CDR3 has 17 residues. CDR3 protein: CASSLARSRASSGELFF. The CDR3 DNA reads TGTGCCAGCAGTTTGGCGCGATCCAGGGCTTCGAGCGGGGAGCTGTTTTTT.

The chain has TRBV7-2 and TRBJ2-7; 10 bases are shared with TRBD1. J was trimmed by 4 bases and V by 2 bases; bases with no gene match: 8. Germline CDR1 is SGHTA and CDR2 is FQGNSA. CDR3 length: 16 amino acids. The CDR3 DNA reads TGTGCCAGCAGCTTAAGTGGGACAGGGGTAGGGTACGAGCAGTACTTC. Encoded protein: CASSLSGTGVGYEQYF.

The V call is TRBV7-9, the J call TRBJ2-1; 7 bases align to TRBD2. The CDR3 sequence is 17 residues long. V was clipped by 4 bases and J by 3 bases; unmatched bases: 12. Germline V gene sequence: CDR1 SEHNR, CDR2 FQNEAQ (reference sequence). For the CDR3, the DNA is TGTGCCAGCAGCTCCGAAACCGGGAGGCCTAACTACAATGAGCAGTTCTTC. Protein: CASSSETGRPNYNEQFF.